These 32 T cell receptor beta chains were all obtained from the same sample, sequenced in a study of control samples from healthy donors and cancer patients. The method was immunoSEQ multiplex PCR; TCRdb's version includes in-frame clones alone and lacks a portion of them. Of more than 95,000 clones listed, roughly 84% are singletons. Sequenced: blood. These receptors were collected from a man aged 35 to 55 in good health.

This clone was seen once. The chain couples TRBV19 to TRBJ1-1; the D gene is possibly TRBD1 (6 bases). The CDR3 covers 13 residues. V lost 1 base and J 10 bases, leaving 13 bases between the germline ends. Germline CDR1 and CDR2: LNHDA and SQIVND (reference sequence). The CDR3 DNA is TGTGCCAGTAGTATAGGGATGGGGGCTGGAGCTTTCTTT. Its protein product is CASSIGMGAGAFF. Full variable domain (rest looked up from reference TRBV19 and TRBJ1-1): DGGITQSPKYLFRKEGQNVTLSCEQNLNHDAMYWYRQDPGQGLRLIYYSQIVNDFQKGDIAEGYSVSREKKESFPLTVTSAQKNPTAFYLCASSIGMGAGAFFGQGTRLTVV.

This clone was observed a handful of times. The CDR3 bases are TGTGCCAGCAGTGAACTAGTAGGTTCCACAGATACGCAGTATTTT. This encodes CASSELVGSTDTQYF. V usage is TRBV6-1 and J usage is TRBJ2-3; D is unresolved. The germline gives CDR1 MNHNS, CDR2 SASEGT. CDR3 length: 15 residues. V was shortened by 2 bases and J by 2 bases, with 11 bases between the two germline ends.

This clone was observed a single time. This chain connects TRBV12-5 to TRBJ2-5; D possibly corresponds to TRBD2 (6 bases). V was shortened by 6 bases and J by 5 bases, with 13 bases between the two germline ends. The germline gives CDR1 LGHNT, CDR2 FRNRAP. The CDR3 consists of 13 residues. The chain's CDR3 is CASGLGTSETQYF. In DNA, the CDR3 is TGTGCTAGTGGACTCGGGACTTCCGAGACCCAGTACTTC. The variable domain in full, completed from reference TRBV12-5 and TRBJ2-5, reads DARVTQTPRHKVTEMGQEVTMRCQPILGHNTVFWYRQTMMQGLELLAYFRNRAPLDDSGMPKDRFSAEMPDATLATLKIQPSEPRDSAVYFCASGLGTSETQYFGPGTRLLVL.

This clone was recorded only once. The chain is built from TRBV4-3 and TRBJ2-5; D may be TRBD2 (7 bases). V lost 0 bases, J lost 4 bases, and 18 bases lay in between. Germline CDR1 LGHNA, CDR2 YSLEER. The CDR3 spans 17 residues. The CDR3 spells CASSQDSLTGGSETQYF. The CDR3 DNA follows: TGCGCCAGCAGCCAAGATTCACTCACGGGGGGCTCAGAGACCCAGTACTTC.

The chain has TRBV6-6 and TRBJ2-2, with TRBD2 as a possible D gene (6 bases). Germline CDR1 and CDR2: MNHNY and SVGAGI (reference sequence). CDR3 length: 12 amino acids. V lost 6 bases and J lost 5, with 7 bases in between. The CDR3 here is CASRGLTGELFF. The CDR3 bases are TGTGCCAGCAGGGGACTGACCGGGGAGCTGTTTTTT.

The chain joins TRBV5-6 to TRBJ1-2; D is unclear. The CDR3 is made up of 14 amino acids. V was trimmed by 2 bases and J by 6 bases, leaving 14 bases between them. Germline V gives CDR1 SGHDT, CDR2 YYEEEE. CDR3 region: CASSLTLGIDGYTF. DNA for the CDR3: TGTGCCAGCAGCTTAACGTTGGGAATCGATGGCTACACCTTC.

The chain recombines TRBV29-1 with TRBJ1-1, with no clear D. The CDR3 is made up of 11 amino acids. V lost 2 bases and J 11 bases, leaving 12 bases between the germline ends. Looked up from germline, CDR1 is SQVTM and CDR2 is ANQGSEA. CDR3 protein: CSVEQYPAAFF. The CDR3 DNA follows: TGCAGCGTTGAACAATACCCCGCGGCTTTCTTT.

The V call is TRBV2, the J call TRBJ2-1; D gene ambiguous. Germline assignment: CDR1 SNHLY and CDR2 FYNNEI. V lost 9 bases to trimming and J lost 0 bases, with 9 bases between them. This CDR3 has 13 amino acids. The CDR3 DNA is TGTGCCAGTAGTCCGAGCTCCTACAATGAGCAGTTCTTC. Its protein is CASSPSSYNEQFF. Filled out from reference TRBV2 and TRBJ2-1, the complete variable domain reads EPEVTQTPSHQVTQMGQEVILRCVPISNHLYFYWYRQILGQKVEFLVSFYNNEISEKSEIFDDQFSVERPDGSNFTLKIRSTKLEDSAMYFCASSPSSYNEQFFGPGTRLTVL.

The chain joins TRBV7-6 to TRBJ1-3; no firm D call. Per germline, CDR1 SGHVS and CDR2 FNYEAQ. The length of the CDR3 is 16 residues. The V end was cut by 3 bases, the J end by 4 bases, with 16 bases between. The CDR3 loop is CASSLNDPAIGNTIYF. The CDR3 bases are TGTGCCAGCAGCTTGAACGACCCCGCTATCGGAAACACCATATATTTT.

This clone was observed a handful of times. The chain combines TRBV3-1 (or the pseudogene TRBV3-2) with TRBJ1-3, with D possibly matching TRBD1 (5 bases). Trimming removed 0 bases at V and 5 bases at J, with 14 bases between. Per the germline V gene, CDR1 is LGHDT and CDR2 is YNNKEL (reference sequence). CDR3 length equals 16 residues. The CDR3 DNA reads TGTGCCAGCAGCCAAGATCTGACAGTTCTAAGAAACACCATATATTTT. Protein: CASSQDLTVLRNTIYF.

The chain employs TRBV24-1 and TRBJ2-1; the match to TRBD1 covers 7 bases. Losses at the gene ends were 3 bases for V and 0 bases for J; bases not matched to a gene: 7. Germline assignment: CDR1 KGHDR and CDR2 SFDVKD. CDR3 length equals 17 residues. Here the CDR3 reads CATSDTGQVSSYNEQFF. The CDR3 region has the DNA TGTGCCACCAGTGATACCGGACAGGTGAGCTCCTACAATGAGCAGTTCTTC.

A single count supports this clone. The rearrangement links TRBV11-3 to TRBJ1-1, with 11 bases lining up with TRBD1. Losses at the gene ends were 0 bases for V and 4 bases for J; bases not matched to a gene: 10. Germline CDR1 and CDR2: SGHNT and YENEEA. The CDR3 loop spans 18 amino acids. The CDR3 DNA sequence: TGTGCCAGCAGCTTAGATGGACCCTGGACAGGGGGCGTCACTGAAGCTTTCTTT. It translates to CASSLDGPWTGGVTEAFF.

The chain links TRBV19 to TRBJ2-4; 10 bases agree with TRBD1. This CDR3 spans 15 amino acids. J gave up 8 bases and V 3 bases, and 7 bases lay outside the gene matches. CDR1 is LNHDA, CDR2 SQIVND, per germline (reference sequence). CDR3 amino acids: CASSIPGTGADIQYF. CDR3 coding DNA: TGTGCCAGTAGTATCCCCGGGACAGGGGCGGACATTCAGTACTTC.

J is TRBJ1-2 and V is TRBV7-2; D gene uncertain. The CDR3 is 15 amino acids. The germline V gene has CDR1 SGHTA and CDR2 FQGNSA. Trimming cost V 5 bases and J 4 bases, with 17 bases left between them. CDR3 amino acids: CASSPTTSWVYGYTF. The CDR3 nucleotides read TGTGCCAGCAGCCCCACTACTTCATGGGTCTATGGCTACACCTTC.

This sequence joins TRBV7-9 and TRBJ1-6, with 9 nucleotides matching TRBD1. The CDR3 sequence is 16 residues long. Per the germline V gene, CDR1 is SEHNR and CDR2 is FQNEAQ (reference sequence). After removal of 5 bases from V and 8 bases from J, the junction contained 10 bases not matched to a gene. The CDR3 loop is CASSAGTGSFDSPLHF. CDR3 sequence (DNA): TGTGCCAGCAGCGCCGGGACAGGGAGTTTTGATTCACCCCTCCACTTT.

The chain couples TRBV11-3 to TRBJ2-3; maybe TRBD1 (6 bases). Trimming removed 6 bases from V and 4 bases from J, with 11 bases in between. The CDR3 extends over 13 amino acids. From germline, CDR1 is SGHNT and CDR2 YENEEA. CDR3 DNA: TGTGCCAGCAGACGAGACAGGCCAGATACGCAGTATTTT. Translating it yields CASRRDRPDTQYF.

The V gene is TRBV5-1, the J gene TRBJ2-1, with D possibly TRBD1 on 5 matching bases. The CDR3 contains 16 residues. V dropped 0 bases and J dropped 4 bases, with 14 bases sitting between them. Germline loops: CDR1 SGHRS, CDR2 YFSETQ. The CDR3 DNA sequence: TGCGCCAGCAGCTTGGCGTCCGGCAGGGTATACAATGAGCAGTTCTTC. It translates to CASSLASGRVYNEQFF.

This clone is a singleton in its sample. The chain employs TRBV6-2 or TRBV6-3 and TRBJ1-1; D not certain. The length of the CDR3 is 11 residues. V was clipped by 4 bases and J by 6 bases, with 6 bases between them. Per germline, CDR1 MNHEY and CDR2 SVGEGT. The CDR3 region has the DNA TGTGCCAGCAGTTTCTGGGCTGAAGCTTTCTTT. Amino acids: CASSFWAEAFF.

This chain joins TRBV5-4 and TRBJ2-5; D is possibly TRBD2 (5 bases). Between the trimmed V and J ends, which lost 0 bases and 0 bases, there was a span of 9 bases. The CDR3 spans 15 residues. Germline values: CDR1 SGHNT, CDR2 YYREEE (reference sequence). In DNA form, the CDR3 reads TGTGCCAGCAGCTTGGCCGAGAGGGACCAAGAGACCCAGTACTTC. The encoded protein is CASSLAERDQETQYF.

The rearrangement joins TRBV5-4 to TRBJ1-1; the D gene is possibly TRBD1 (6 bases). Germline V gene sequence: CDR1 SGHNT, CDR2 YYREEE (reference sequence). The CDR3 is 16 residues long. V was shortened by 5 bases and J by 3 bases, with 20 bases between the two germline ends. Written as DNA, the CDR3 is TGTGCCAGCAGTTATACAGGGCTAGTGTCGGACACTGAAGCTTTCTTT. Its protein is CASSYTGLVSDTEAFF.

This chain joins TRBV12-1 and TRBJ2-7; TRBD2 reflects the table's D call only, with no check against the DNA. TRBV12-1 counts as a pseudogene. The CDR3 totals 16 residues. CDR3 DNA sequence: TGTGCCAGCAGCACGAGCCGGGACTCCCTATCCTACGAGCAGTACTTC. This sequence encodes CASSTSRDSLSYEQYF.

The CDR3 bases are TGTGCCACCAGCAGGTCGTCTGGAAACACCGGGGAGCTGTTTTTT. Encoded protein: CATSRSSGNTGELFF. The chain uses TRBV15 and TRBJ2-2, with unresolved D. V was shortened by 3 bases and J by 2 bases, with 10 bases between the two germline ends. The CDR3 is 15 residues long. Germline V gives CDR1 LNHNV, CDR2 YYDKDF (reference sequence). The variable domain in full, with the rest retrieved from reference TRBV15 and TRBJ2-2, is DAMVIQNPRYQVTQFGKPVTLSCSQTLNHNVMYWYQQKSSQAPKLLFHYYDKDFNNEADTPDNFQSRRPNTSFCFLDIRSPGLGDTAMYLCATSRSSGNTGELFFGEGSRLTVL.

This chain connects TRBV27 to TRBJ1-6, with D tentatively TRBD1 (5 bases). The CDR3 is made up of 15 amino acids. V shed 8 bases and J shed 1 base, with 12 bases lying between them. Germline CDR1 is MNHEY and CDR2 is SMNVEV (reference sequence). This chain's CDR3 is CASRDGGSYNSPLHF. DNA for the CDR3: TGTGCCAGCCGAGACGGGGGATCCTATAATTCACCCCTCCACTTT.

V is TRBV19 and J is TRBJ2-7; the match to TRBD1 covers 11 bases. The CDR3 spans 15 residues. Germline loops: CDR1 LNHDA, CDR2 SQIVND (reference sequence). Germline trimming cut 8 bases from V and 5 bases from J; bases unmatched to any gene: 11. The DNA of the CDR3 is TGTGCCAGTCGCCCCGGACAGGGGGCTTTAGACGAGCAGTACTTC. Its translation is CASRPGQGALDEQYF.

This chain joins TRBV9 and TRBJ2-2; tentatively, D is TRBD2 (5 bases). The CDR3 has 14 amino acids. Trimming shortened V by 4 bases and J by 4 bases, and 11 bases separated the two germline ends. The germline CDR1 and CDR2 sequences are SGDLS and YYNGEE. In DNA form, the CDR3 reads TGTGCCAGCAGCCCACCGGCGGGCACCGGGGAGCTGTTTTTT. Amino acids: CASSPPAGTGELFF.

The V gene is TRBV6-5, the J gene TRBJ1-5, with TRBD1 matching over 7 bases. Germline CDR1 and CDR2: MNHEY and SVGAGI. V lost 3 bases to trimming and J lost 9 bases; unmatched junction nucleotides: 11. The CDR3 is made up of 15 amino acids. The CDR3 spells CASSYGRGIGLPQHF. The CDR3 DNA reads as TGTGCCAGCAGTTATGGCAGGGGGATCGGGTTGCCCCAGCATTTT.

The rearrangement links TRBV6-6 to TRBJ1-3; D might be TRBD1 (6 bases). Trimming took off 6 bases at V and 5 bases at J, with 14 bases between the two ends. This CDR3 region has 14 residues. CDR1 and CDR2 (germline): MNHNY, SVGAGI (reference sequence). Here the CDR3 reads CASSPRDTRNTIYF. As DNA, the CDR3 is TGTGCCAGCAGCCCCCGGGACACCCGAAACACCATATATTTT.

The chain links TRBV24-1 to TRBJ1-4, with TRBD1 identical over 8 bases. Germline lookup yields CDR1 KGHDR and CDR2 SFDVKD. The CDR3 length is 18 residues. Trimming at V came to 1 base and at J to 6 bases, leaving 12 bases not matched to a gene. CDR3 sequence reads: CATSDLSRGRMLYEKLFF. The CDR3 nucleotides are TGTGCCACCAGTGATTTAAGCAGGGGGCGCATGTTATATGAAAAACTGTTTTTT.

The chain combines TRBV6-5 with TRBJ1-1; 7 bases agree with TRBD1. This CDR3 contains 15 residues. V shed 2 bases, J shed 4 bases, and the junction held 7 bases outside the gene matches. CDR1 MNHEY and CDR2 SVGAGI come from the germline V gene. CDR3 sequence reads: CASSYRQGWRTEAFF. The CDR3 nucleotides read TGTGCCAGCAGTTACCGACAGGGTTGGCGCACTGAAGCTTTCTTT.

CDR3 loop: CASSPFETSSTDTQYF. In DNA, the CDR3 is TGTGCCAGCTCACCATTCGAGACCTCTAGCACAGATACGCAGTATTTT. The chain recombines TRBV18 with TRBJ2-3, with D unclear. The CDR3 loop spans 16 amino acids. Per the germline V gene, CDR1 is KGHSH and CDR2 is LQKENI. V dropped 2 bases and J dropped 0 bases, with 12 bases sitting between them.

Here the CDR3 DNA reads TGCGCCAGCAGCCAAGTGTGGGCTTCTGGAAACACCATATATTTT. Protein: CASSQVWASGNTIYF. The chain is built from TRBV4-3 and TRBJ1-3; D unclear. The CDR3 loop spans 15 amino acids. Germline CDR1 is LGHNA and CDR2 is YSLEER. V dropped 1 base and J dropped 1 base, with 8 bases sitting between them.

CDR3: CARERRWTNSPLHF. The CDR3 region has the DNA TGCGCCAGGGAGAGGAGATGGACAAATTCACCCCTCCACTTT. The rearrangement links TRBV10-1 to TRBJ1-6; a weak D match, TRBD1 (5 bases). From germline, CDR1 is WNHNN and CDR2 SYGVQD (reference sequence). The CDR3 totals 14 residues. V was clipped by 9 bases and J by 7 bases, with 16 bases between them.